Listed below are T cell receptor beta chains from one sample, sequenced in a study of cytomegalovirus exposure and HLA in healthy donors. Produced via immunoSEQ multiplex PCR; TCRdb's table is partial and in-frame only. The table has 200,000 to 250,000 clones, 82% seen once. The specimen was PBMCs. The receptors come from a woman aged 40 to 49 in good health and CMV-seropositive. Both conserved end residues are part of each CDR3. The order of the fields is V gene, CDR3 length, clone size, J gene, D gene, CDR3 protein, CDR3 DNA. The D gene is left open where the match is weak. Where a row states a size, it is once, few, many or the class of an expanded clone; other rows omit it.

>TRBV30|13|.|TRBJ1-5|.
CAWRAGHNQPQHF
TGTGCCTGGAGGGCAGGGCACAATCAGCCCCAGCATTTT
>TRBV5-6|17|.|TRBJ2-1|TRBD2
CASSLEVAGGIGDEQFF
TGTGCCAGCAGCTTGGAGGTAGCGGGGGGCATTGGCGATGAGCAGTTCTTC
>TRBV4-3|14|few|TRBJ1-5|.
CASSQDRYNQPQHF
TGCGCCAGCAGCCAAGACAGATACAATCAGCCCCAGCATTTT
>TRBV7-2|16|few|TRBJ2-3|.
CASRRGTYLSTDTQYF
TGTGCCAGCAGGCGAGGGACTTACCTTAGCACAGATACGCAGTATTTT
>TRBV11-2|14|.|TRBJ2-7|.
CASSFGGTSYEQYF
TGTGCCAGCAGCTTCGGAGGGACCTCCTACGAGCAGTACTTC
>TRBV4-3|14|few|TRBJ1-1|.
CASSLSRGSTEAFF
TGCGCCAGCAGCTTGTCAAGGGGGAGCACTGAAGCTTTCTTT
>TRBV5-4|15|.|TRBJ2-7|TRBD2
CASSGTSGATYEQYF
TGTGCCAGCAGCGGGACTAGCGGGGCAACCTACGAGCAGTACTTC
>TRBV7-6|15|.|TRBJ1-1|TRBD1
CASSRRTGGNTEAFF
TGTGCCAGCAGCAGAAGGACAGGGGGGAACACTGAAGCTTTCTTT
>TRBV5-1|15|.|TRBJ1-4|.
CASSFGRETNEKLFF
TGCGCCAGCAGCTTTGGGCGGGAGACTAATGAAAAACTGTTTTTT
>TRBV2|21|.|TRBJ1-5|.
CASIHTNQKTGTGAVNQPQHF
TGTGCCAGCATACATACGAATCAAAAAACAGGGACGGGTGCGGTCAATCAGCCCCAGCATTTT
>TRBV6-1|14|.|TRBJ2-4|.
CASSDTGLVYIQYF
TGTGCCAGCAGTGATACGGGACTGGTTTATATTCAGTACTTC
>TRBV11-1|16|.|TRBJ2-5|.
CASSSRAQGAGETQYF
TGTGCCAGCAGCTCCCGGGCACAGGGTGCGGGAGAGACCCAGTACTTC
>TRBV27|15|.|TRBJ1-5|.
CASSLGTLSNQPQHF
TGTGCCAGCAGTTTAGGGACACTTAGCAATCAGCCCCAGCATTTT
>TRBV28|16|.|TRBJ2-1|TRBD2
CASSLWGLAGRNEQFF
TGTGCCAGCAGTTTATGGGGACTAGCGGGAAGGAATGAGCAGTTCTTC
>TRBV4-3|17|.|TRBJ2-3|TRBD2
CASSQDQAGGPSDTQYF
TGCGCCAGCAGCCAAGATCAAGCGGGAGGGCCCTCAGATACGCAGTATTTT
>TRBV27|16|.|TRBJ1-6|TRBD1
CASRTGTNRSGSPLHF
TGTGCCAGCAGGACAGGGACAAATCGTAGTGGGTCACCCCTCCACTTT
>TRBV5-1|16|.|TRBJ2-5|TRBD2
CASSPGLAGTGETQYF
TGCGCCAGCAGCCCGGGACTAGCGGGGACTGGAGAGACCCAGTACTTC
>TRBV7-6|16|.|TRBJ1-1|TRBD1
CASSKTGTGRGTEAFF
TGTGCCAGCAGCAAGACCGGGACAGGGCGAGGGACTGAAGCTTTCTTT
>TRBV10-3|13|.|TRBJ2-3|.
CAIGDTSTDTQYF
TGTGCCATAGGGGACACGAGCACAGATACGCAGTATTTT
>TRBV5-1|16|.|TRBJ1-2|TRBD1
CASSSTAGGLDYGYTF
TGCGCCAGCAGCTCAACGGCAGGGGGCCTCGACTATGGCTACACCTTC
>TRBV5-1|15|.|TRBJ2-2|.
CASSLDISNPGELFF
TGCGCCAGCAGCTTGGATATTAGTAACCCCGGGGAGCTGTTTTTT
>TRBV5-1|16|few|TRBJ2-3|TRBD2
CASSGGLAGGTDTQYF
TGCGCCAGCAGCGGGGGACTAGCGGGAGGCACAGATACGCAGTATTTT
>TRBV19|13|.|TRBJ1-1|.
CASSIVRNTEAFF
TGTGCCAGTAGTATAGTCCGGAACACTGAAGCTTTCTTT
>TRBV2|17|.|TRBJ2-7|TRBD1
CASRAGTQGGSSYEQYF
TGTGCCAGCAGAGCCGGGACCCAAGGGGGCAGCTCCTACGAGCAGTACTTC
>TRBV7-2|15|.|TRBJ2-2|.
CASSPTRRRTGELFF
TGTGCCAGCAGCCCAACAAGGAGACGAACCGGGGAGCTGTTTTTT
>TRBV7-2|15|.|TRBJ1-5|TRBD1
CASSAITGGNQPQHF
TGTGCCAGCAGCGCCATTACAGGGGGCAATCAGCCCCAGCATTTT
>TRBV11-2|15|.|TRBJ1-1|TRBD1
CASSTHRGLSTEAFF
TGTGCCAGCAGCACCCACAGGGGGCTAAGCACTGAAGCTTTCTTT
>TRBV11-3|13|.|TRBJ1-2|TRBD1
CASSLEQGDGYTF
TGTGCCAGCAGCTTAGAGCAGGGGGATGGCTACACCTTC
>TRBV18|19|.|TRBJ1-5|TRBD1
CASSPPPGTGGYSNQPQHF
TGTGCCAGCTCACCCCCTCCCGGGACAGGGGGTTATAGCAATCAGCCCCAGCATTTT
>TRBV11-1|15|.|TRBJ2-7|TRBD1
CASSSSDRGVREQYF
TGTGCCAGCAGCTCCTCGGACAGGGGTGTCCGCGAGCAGTACTTC
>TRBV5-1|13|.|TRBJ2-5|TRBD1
CATKPGTEETQYF
TGCGCCACCAAACCGGGGACAGAAGAGACCCAGTACTTC
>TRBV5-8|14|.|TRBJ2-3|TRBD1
CASSHTGGPDTQYF
TGTGCCAGCAGCCATACAGGGGGCCCAGATACGCAGTATTTT
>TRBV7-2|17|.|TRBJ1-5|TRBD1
CASSLGGTGDSNQPQHF
TGTGCCAGCAGCTTGGGAGGGACAGGGGATAGCAATCAGCCCCAGCATTTT
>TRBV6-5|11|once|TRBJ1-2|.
CASSSRLVYTF
TGTGCCAGCAGTTCGAGATTGGTCTACACCTTC
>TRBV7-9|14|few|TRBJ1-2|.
CASSLGLSNYGYTF
TGTGCCAGCAGCTTGGGACTGTCTAACTATGGCTACACCTTC
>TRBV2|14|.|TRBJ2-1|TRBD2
CASSDSGAVHGQFF
TGTGCCAGCAGTGATAGCGGGGCGGTTCATGGGCAGTTCTTC
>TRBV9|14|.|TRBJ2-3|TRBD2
CASSRGLAGDTQYF
TGTGCCAGCAGCCGGGGACTAGCGGGAGATACGCAGTATTTT
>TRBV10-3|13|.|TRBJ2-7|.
CAISETGAYEQYF
TGTGCCATCAGTGAGACGGGAGCCTACGAGCAGTACTTC
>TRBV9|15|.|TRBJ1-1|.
CASSSSPGGEAEAFF
TGTGCCAGCAGTTCTTCTCCGGGGGGAGAGGCTGAAGCTTTCTTT
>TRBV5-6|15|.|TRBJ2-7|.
CASRRIDRETYEQYF
TGTGCCAGCAGGCGTATCGACAGAGAGACCTACGAGCAGTACTTC
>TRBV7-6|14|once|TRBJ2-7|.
CASSLASVLGEQYF
TGTGCCAGCAGCTTAGCGTCGGTTTTGGGCGAGCAGTACTTC
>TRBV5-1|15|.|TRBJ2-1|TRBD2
CASSFGGGNYNEQFF
TGCGCCAGCAGCTTCGGCGGGGGAAACTACAATGAGCAGTTCTTC
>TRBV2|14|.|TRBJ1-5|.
CASTEAGVGQPQHF
TGTGCCAGCACTGAGGCAGGGGTCGGTCAGCCCCAGCATTTT
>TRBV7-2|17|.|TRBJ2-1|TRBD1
CASSLVGTGSSYNEQFF
TGTGCCAGCAGCTTAGTCGGGACAGGGAGCTCCTACAATGAGCAGTTCTTC
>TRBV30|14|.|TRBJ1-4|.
CAWSVLNEREKLFF
TGTGCCTGGAGTGTACTCAACGAACGAGAAAAACTGTTTTTT
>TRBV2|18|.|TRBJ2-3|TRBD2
CASSTPGTSGRGSDTQYF
TGTGCCAGCAGTACCCCGGGTACTAGCGGGAGAGGCTCAGATACGCAGTATTTT
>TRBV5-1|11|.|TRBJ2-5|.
CASTQKETQYF
TGCGCCAGCACCCAAAAAGAGACCCAGTACTTC